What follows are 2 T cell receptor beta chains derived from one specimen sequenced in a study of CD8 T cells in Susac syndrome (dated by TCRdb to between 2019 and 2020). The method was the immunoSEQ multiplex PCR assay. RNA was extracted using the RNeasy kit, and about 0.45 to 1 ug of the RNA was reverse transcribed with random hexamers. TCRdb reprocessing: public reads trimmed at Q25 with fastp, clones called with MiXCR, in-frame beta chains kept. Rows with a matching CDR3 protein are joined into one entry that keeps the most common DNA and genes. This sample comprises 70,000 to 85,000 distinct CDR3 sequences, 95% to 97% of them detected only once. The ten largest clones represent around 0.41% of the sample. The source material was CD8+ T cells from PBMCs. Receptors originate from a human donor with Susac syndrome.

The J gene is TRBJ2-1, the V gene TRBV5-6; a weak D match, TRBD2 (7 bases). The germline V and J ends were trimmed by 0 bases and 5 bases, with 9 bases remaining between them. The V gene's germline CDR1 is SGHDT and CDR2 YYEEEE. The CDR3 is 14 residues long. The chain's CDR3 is CASSLEGGNNEQFF. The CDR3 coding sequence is TGTGCCAGCAGCTTGGAGGGGGGGAACAATGAGCAGTTCTTC.

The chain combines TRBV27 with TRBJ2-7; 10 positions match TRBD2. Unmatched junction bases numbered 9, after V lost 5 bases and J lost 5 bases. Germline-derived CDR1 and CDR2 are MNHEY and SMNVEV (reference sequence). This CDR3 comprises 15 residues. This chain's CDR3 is CASSPASGSEDEQYF. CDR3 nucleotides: TGTGCCAGCAGTCCAGCTAGCGGGAGTGAAGACGAGCAGTACTTC.